The TCR beta chain described here comes from a study of cytomegalovirus exposure and HLA in healthy donors (dated 2017 in TCRdb). In the study overall: An earlier analysis of under 600 of the donors reported 250 to 300 Gb of sequence data and some 120 million unique TCR beta sequences from around 200 million T cells. A later analysis re-analyzed previously published TCR beta repertoires from about 730 donors and added high-resolution HLA genotyping to study TCR occurrence patterns. Around 330 gigabases of sequencing data and 75 million to 85 million unique TCR sequences made up an early release that covered several hundred HLA-typed donors. The aim of the study was to test whether cataloging public T cell receptors could identify signatures of past pathogen exposure. All discovery cohort repertoires had been generated on a single sequencing platform. A later genetic analysis used genome-wide SNP genotypes for about 65% of the 666 donors, treating that subset as a discovery cohort. Rather than using new phenotypic data, the later analysis identified candidate immune exposures from TCR beta sequences and from how often those sequences occurred across donors. On average, around 240,000 unique TCR beta nucleotide sequences were sequenced per donor among 300 to 500 genotyped donors of the cohort, with 15% to 20% of those sequences being non-productive. HLA typing covered class I and class II loci at four-digit resolution. A separate validation cohort of about 110 different subjects was used in addition to the roughly 700-subject first cohort. Roughly five DR-DQ haplotypes were treated as single units for association and clustering because of strong linkage in the cohort. High-throughput TCR immunosequencing, statistical association of individual TCRs with disease status, and machine learning were combined to predict cytomegalovirus infection status. Donor age, sex, ethnicity and CMV serostatus were compiled together with the repertoire data. Typing coverage varied by locus: roughly 620-640 donors for A, B, C, DRB1 and DQB1; around 560 for DQA1; about 600 for DPA1; under 490 for DPB1. Among the roughly 410 genotyped donors, around 81% belonged to the genetic ancestry cluster associated with self-reported Caucasian donors. In an earlier analysis of several hundred of the donors, high-throughput TCR beta sequencing was used to judge whether each TCR beta V gene segment behaved as functional or pseudogenic. The T cell repertoires of about 700 subjects were profiled by immunosequencing and related to cytomegalovirus serostatus. Broader findings and caveats from the paper: For the cohort, immune exposure information was limited to CMV serostatus. A further reported finding was that TCR beta sequences accurately predicted the HLA-A and HLA-B alleles for most subjects in the first cohort. In this cohort, only TCR beta chains were sequenced, and detectable features were limited by the absence of alpha or paired-chain data. In a later analysis, several top co-occurrence clusters were reported to appear linked to parvovirus B19, influenza, CMV and Epstein-Barr virus. Linkage disequilibrium might explain the correlated functional status among segregating V segments, but an unknown experimental factor could not be ruled out. HLA typing was unavailable for some donors at each locus, so association tests used only the typed subset. A later analysis found that HLA-associated TCR beta chains were more clonally expanded and had lower generation probabilities than equally common non-associated chains. An association between a missense DCLRE1C variant and V-gene and J-gene trimming of TCR beta chains was found in a later genetic analysis and replicated in an independent cohort. The study listed around 160 TCR beta chains as associated with cytomegalovirus. When HLA alleles, especially DR and DQ, strongly co-occurred, TCR associations were difficult to assign to individual alleles. The authors suggested that the approach could potentially be extended to other disease states and immunological phenotypes. According to a later analysis, TCR association rates differed among HLA loci, with DRB1 alleles showing the most associated TCRs and HLA-C alleles showing the fewest. In vitro tests confirmed that a few of the cytomegalovirus-associated TCR beta chains recognize cytomegalovirus antigens. At a false discovery rate of 0.05, a later analysis linked about 16,000 TCR beta sequences to specific HLA alleles. A group of highly shared sequence variants was considered likely to be a technical artifact of the sequencing pipeline. In a later genetic analysis, fewer N-insertions in productive TCRs were reported among donors in an Asian-associated ancestry cluster than the roughly 640-donor mean. In an earlier analysis of some 500 of the donors, most TCR beta V segments appeared in productive rearrangements about 90% or about 30% of the time, broadly matching IMGT annotations. While some public TCRs were present in many individuals, most TCR sequences turned up only very rarely across donors. Cytomegalovirus status was reported to be diagnosed by the classifier with high specificity and sensitivity in both the original and validation cohorts. The earlier analysis of some 540 of the donors excluded some 15 rarely observed V segments, including chromosome 9 orphons, because counts were too low. Sequencing depth was assumed to be roughly uniform across donors in the presence/absence analyses, though that assumption may not hold. A later analysis found that most CMV-associated TCR beta chains appeared HLA-restricted, with HLA associations seemingly driven largely by CMV exposure.

The library came from the immunoSEQ multiplex PCR assay. A mixture of 60 forward primers for TCR Vbeta segments and 13 reverse primers for TCR Jbeta segments was used in the multiplex PCR. A multiplex PCR assay on genomic DNA amplified the CDR3 region of rearranged TCR beta genes. The amplified TCR beta libraries were sequenced on the Illumina HiSeq System as 87-base-pair reads. Per the source publication's procedure: A later analysis counted tens of millions of unique TCR beta chains across the roughly 700 repertoires, and around 9.9 million of these chains were shared by at least two donors. Raw reads were error-corrected and collapsed into unique sequences with a nearest-neighbor algorithm that merged closely related sequences to remove PCR and sequencing errors. To assign V, D and J gene segments, CDR3 sequences were aligned to IMGT reference sequences. For a sequence to be retained, a match of at least six nucleotides to both a V gene segment and a J gene segment was required. A rearrangement was called productive if the CDR3 had no stop codons and remained in frame with V and J, and every other rearrangement was called non-productive. Following IMGT convention, CDR3 was defined as the stretch from the second conserved V-encoded cysteine to the conserved J-encoded phenylalanine. Sequences without an unambiguous match to a single V gene segment were excluded from the earlier analysis of several hundred of the donors. In an earlier analysis of 587 of the donors, V segments were called functional above 56.7% productive rearrangements and were called segregating when the between-donor standard deviation exceeded 5%. A statistical classification framework was built for diagnosing cytomegalovirus status from the catalog of TCR beta chain sequences. In a later analysis, V and J genes were assigned by comparing TCR nucleotide sequences against IMGT/GENE-DB human TR gene sequences. Using the TCRdist pipeline, a later analysis assigned CDR3 sequences along with most-parsimonious VDJ recombination scenarios. In a later analysis, each TCR beta chain was defined by its CDR3 amino acid sequence together with its V-gene family, and reads lacking a unique V-gene family were excluded. A later analysis removed 600 or so highly shared, low-generation-probability nucleotide sequences to deal with suspected cross-contamination and a sequencing artifact. A later analysis calculated a clonal expansion index for each public chain from normalized within-repertoire ranks of inferred template counts. In a later analysis, generation probabilities were computed with a VDJ recombination model fitted to out-of-frame rearrangements, and the resulting probabilities were checked against IGoR. In a later analysis, TCR-TCR, TCR-HLA and TCR-CMV co-occurrence was scored with hypergeometric tests, and a repertoire-size bias correction was applied to TCR pairs. In a later analysis, false discovery rates were estimated by permuting HLA or CMV assignments 20 times. In a later analysis, co-occurring TCRs were grouped with DBSCAN, and TCRdist sequence similarity was added when clustering was performed within HLA-allele-positive subsets. Co-occurrence clustering excluded repertoires with fewer than 30,000 or more than 120,000 public chains, plus five with anomalous nucleotide sharing. TCRdb took over this immuneACCESS table, retaining in-frame rearrangements with V and J assigned. Such tables are incomplete; in checked studies, under half of the missing clones stem from an unresolved V gene, and the remainder is unexplained. From that table come the V and J calls and clone size; the DNA was used to work out D and trimming. The sample table lists some 150,000 clones, around 80% of them with a count of one. Jointly, the top ten make up 2% to 2.5% of the sample.

The cohort consisted of hundreds of healthy bone marrow donors. At the time of sampling, every cohort member was nominally healthy, though immune exposures that went unrecorded were likely present. The donor tested CMV seronegative and was one of the 352 seronegative cohort members. Each donor provided a peripheral blood sample, and peripheral blood mononuclear cells were used for TCR beta sequencing. The Qiagen DNeasy Blood Extraction Kit was used to extract genomic DNA from the blood cell samples. On this clone: The antigen this receptor binds is unknown. No much larger clone is present one base from it, and per-base qualities are unavailable.

Sample: PBMCs. This TCR derives from a man aged 40-50 years in good health and CMV-seronegative.

The DNA sequence is as follows: TGTGCCAGCAGCTTGAAGGGGACAGATACGCAGTATTTT. The resulting protein is CASSLKGTDTQYF. The V and J segments used are TRBV5-8 and TRBJ2-3; D gene: possibly TRBD1, on 5 matching bases. The germline V gene yields SGHTS for CDR1 and YDEGEE for CDR2. Trimming at the junction amounts to 1 base on V and 3 bases on J, and the germline ends lie 6 bases apart. The CDR3 covers 13 residues, taking in both the cysteine and the phenylalanine. Of the read, only the CDR3 DNA is kept; its 39 bases are in frame from base 1.